This record covers a single TCR beta chain. This clone turned up a few times. Its antigen is not yet known. Within one base of it there is no much larger clone, and no base qualities were kept. This sample was taken from a study of blood T cell repertoires in COVID-19 (dated by TCRdb to 2020 to 2022). As for the study more broadly: The collaborator samples originated in the United States, Italy and Spain and spanned the acute and convalescent phases of COVID-19. The prospective study material was composed of cDNA or gDNA derived from T cells, B-cell-depleted T cells, or PBMCs. The dataset comprised deeply sampled blood TCRbeta repertoires from subjects exposed to, actively infected with, or recovered from COVID-19. A freely available public database, intended as a resource for researchers studying the immune response to SARS-CoV-2, is where the repertoires were released. The samples were drawn from two sources: the first 160 participants of the ongoing ImmuneRACE study, and 1,200 or so subjects contributed by 6 global collaborators. Sample metadata almost always included a de-identified subject ID, COVID-19 status, age in years and sex. Where HLA class I and class II types were available, the types were taken from metadata supplied by the sample provider, not from assay-based typing.

CDR1 and CDR2, per the germline V gene (reference sequence), are SGHKS and YYEKEE. Deletion took 4 bases off V and 0 bases off J, with a span of 8 bases between the germline ends. The CDR3, from cysteine to phenylalanine, totals 15 residues. The kept DNA is CDR3 alone, 45 bases in frame from the first base. Paper-wide results and their limitations: How much clinical and demographic metadata was included differed by source and by participant, and the metadata was provided uncurated.

The immunoSEQ Assay, a bias-controlled multiplex PCR, was used to amplify TCRbeta CDR3 regions from genomic DNA. The original pipeline was this. Within the assay, amplification of reference gene primers was used to estimate how many nucleated cells each sample contained. To quantify the absolute abundance of each unique TCRbeta CDR3 rearrangement, sequence reads were collapsed and filtered. Productive Simpson clonality was computed per sample as the square root of Simpson's diversity index over productive rearrangements. TCRdb stores this immuneACCESS table with in-frame sequences only. Part of the clones is absent; in the studies checked, under half of the shortfall reflects unresolved V genes, and no reason is known for the rest. V and J calls plus clone size are reproduced from that table; the DNA served to infer D and trimming. The sample data list fewer than 400,000 clones, and around 90% of these were observed just once. 5% to 5.5% of the sample lies in the top ten.

Participants in the prospective study were aged about 18 to 95 years, lived in about two dozen United States geographic areas, and enrolled through a virtual design. Cohort assignment in the prospective study relied on participant-reported clinical history from a screening survey and a study questionnaire. Recovered participants in ImmuneRACE Cohort 3 were defined as having two consecutive negative NP/OP PCR tests, clearance from a healthcare professional, or resolution of symptoms. In the prospective study, whole blood, serum and a nasopharyngeal or oropharyngeal swab were collected from each participant by mobile phlebotomists. Additional blood draws and questionnaires over an approximately 2-month period could optionally be provided by prospective study participants. Blood samples from the prospective study were shipped frozen or at room temperature prior to DNA extraction.

The material sequenced was PBMCs or T cells enriched from blood (not recorded which). The chain is made from TRBV5-5 and TRBJ2-6; a confident D gene designation cannot be given. This sequence was found in a man between 60 and 75 years old who had recovered from COVID-19. This receptor carries the CDR3 CASSMGSSGANVLTF. The DNA sequence is as follows: TGTGCCAGCAGCATGGGTAGCTCTGGGGCCAACGTCCTGACTTTC.